One and the same sample provided the 9 T cell receptor beta chains below, sequenced in a study of T cells in localized non-small cell lung cancer. Assay: immunoSEQ multiplex PCR; the TCRdb copy retains only in-frame clones and omits some. The table records over a thousand clones, around 25% of them present only once. The sequences come from lung tumor tissue, collected before any cancer treatment. All receptors come from a female donor aged 60 or older with stage II lung adenocarcinoma.

The V and J genes are TRBV6-8 and TRBJ2-6; D gene ambiguous. The CDR3 has 17 amino acids. Trimming removed 0 bases from V and 2 bases from J, with 11 bases in between. The germline gives CDR1 MNHGY, CDR2 SAAAGT. Here the CDR3 reads CASSYSFRRAGANVLTF. In nucleotides, the CDR3 is TGTGCCAGCAGTTACTCTTTCAGGAGAGCTGGGGCCAACGTCCTGACTTTC.

This rearrangement joins TRBV9 to TRBJ2-2; D is ambiguous. The CDR3 totals 12 residues. Trimming took off 5 bases at V and 4 bases at J, with 6 bases between the two ends. CDR1 and CDR2 from the germline V gene are SGDLS and YYNGEE. The CDR3 sequence: CASRWLTGELFF. Here the CDR3 DNA reads TGTGCCAGCAGGTGGCTCACCGGGGAGCTGTTTTTT.

The chain carries TRBV28 and TRBJ1-2; D uncertain. Germline CDR1 reads MDHEN; CDR2 reads SYDVKM. This CDR3 is 13 amino acids long. The V gene lost 4 bases and the J gene lost 4 bases, with 10 bases spanning the gap. The chain's CDR3 is CASSSDTRYGYTF. DNA for the CDR3: TGTGCCAGCAGTTCCGACACCCGCTATGGCTACACCTTC.

This chain connects TRBV29-1 to TRBJ2-3, with D tentatively TRBD1 or TRBD2 (5 bases each). V dropped 8 bases and J dropped 2 bases, with 20 bases sitting between them. The CDR3 spans 15 residues. Germline V CDR1 and CDR2: SQVTM, ANQGSEA. The CDR3 loop reads CSSLSRDGYTDTQYF. CDR3 nucleotides: TGCAGCTCACTCTCGAGGGACGGCTACACAGATACGCAGTATTTT.

The DNA of the CDR3 is TGCAGCGTTGCACACCCGCATGCCGGGGAGCTGTTTTTT. Amino acids: CSVAHPHAGELFF. V usage is TRBV29-1 and J usage is TRBJ2-2; D is uncertain. The CDR3 is 13 amino acids. V was cut by 4 bases and J by 6 bases, with 12 bases left in between. Germline loops: CDR1 SQVTM, CDR2 ANQGSEA.

The V call is TRBV9, the J call TRBJ1-2, with D uncertain. Germline V gene data show CDR1 as SGDLS and CDR2 as YYNGEE. This CDR3 spans 14 amino acids. V lost 4 bases to trimming and J lost 2 bases, with 12 bases between them. In nucleotides, the CDR3 is TGTGCCAGCAGCTCAGCGTCGGGAAACTATGGCTACACCTTC. Its protein is CASSSASGNYGYTF.

The chain has TRBV11-3 and TRBJ2-7; a possible D gene is TRBD2 (6 bases). The CDR3 consists of 15 residues. Trimming left V 5 bases short and J 4 bases short, with 18 bases between. Looked up from germline, CDR1 is SGHNT and CDR2 is YENEEA. CDR3 amino acids: CASSQIAELPYEQYF. The CDR3 nucleotides read TGTGCCAGCAGCCAAATAGCGGAGCTACCTTACGAGCAGTACTTC.

The sample holds a few counts of this clone. This chain uses TRBV28 with TRBJ1-6; the D gene is possibly TRBD1 (6 bases). The germline CDR1 and CDR2 sequences are MDHEN and SYDVKM. CDR3 length: 16 amino acids. Between the trimmed V and J ends, which lost 4 bases and 0 bases, there was a span of 10 bases. The CDR3 DNA follows: TGTGCCAGCAGTTCCGCGGACAGCTCCTATAATTCACCCCTCCACTTT. This sequence encodes CASSSADSSYNSPLHF.

The genes are TRBV18 and TRBJ2-5, with D uncertain. V lost 2 bases, J lost 4 bases, and 8 bases lay in between. Germline-derived CDR1 and CDR2 are KGHSH and LQKENI. The CDR3 has 13 amino acids. The CDR3, as DNA: TGTGCCAGCTCACCAAGGAACGCAGAGACCCAGTACTTC. Protein sequence: CASSPRNAETQYF.